A single TCR beta chain is shown here with its context. Profiling relied on immunoSEQ multiplex PCR, and the TCRdb table lists in-frame clones only, not all of them. The table includes approximately 68,000 clones, more than 75% detected once. Germline V CDR1 and CDR2: KGHSH, LQKENI. This CDR3 spans 16 amino acids. With 2 bases clipped from V and 1 base from J, the junction kept 3 bases outside the gene matches. The sample belongs to a study of blood T cell repertoires in COVID-19. The V gene is TRBV18, the J gene TRBJ1-3, with 9 bases that match TRBD1. Source material: peripheral blood. This clonotype was sampled from a man between 45 and 60 years old with active COVID-19. The DNA of the CDR3 is TGTGCCAGCTCACCATTCGGACAGGGGTCTGGAAACACCATATATTTT. It codes for CASSPFGQGSGNTIYF. Filled out from reference TRBV18 and TRBJ1-3, the complete variable domain reads NAGVMQNPRHLVRRRGQEARLRCSPMKGHSHVYWYRQLPEEGLKFMVYLQKENIIDESGMPKERFSAEFPKEGPSILRIQQVVRGDSAAYFCASSPFGQGSGNTIYFGEGSWLTVV.